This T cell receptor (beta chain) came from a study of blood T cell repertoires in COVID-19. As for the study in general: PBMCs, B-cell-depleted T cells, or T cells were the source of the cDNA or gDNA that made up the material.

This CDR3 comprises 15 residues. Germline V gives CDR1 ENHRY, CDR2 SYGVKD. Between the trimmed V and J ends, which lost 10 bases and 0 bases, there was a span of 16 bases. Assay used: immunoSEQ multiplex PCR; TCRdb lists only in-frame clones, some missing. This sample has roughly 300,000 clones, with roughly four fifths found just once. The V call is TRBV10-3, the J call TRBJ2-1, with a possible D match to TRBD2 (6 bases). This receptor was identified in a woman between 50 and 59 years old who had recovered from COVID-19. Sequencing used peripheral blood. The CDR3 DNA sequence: TGTGCCACGAGCCCCGGGGGAAGCTCCTACAATGAGCAGTTCTTC. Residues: CATSPGGSSYNEQFF.